What follows are 23 T cell receptor beta chains derived from one specimen sequenced in a study of blood T cell repertoires in COVID-19. Assay used: immunoSEQ multiplex PCR; TCRdb lists only in-frame clones, some missing. Altogether under 75,000 clones are present, roughly 90% being singletons, with the ten largest covering less than 15%. Source material: peripheral blood. The receptor source for this set is a man between 60 and 75 years old with active COVID-19.

The chain uses TRBV7-9 and TRBJ2-7; the D is unclear. The length of the CDR3 is 12 residues. Germline V gene data show CDR1 as SEHNR and CDR2 as FQNEAQ (reference sequence). Between the trimmed V and J ends, which lost 4 bases and 5 bases, there was a span of 9 bases. The CDR3, as DNA: TGTGCCAGCAGCTCGGTGGTGCACGAGCAGTACTTC. This gives the protein CASSSVVHEQYF.

The chain links TRBV28 to TRBJ1-2, with a weak D call TRBD1 (5 bases). Trimming shortened V by 5 bases and J by 5 bases, and 9 bases separated the two germline ends. From germline, CDR1 is MDHEN and CDR2 SYDVKM. CDR3 length: 12 residues. This chain's CDR3 is CASSPRGYGYTF. DNA for the CDR3: TGTGCCAGCAGTCCCCGGGGGTATGGCTACACCTTC.

The chain couples TRBV28 to TRBJ2-7; 8 nucleotides match TRBD1. V shed 6 bases and J 3 bases; nucleotides not matched to a gene: 7. The germline V gene has CDR1 MDHEN and CDR2 SYDVKM. The CDR3 has 14 residues. CDR3 sequence: CASSNGQGHYEQYF. CDR3 coding DNA: TGTGCCAGCAGCAATGGACAGGGCCACTACGAGCAGTACTTC.

This sequence joins TRBV5-6 and TRBJ2-5; 9 bases are shared with TRBD1. Trimming removed 4 bases from V and 6 bases from J; junction bases left unmatched: 7. CDR1 and CDR2 from the germline V gene are SGHDT and YYEEEE. The CDR3 extends over 14 amino acids. This CDR3 is CASSPPGTGKTQYF. The CDR3 nucleotides read TGTGCCAGCAGCCCCCCCGGGACAGGGAAGACCCAGTACTTC.

The rearrangement uses TRBV7-2 and TRBJ2-7, with D possibly matching TRBD2 (5 bases). V lost 5 bases to trimming and J lost 2 bases, with 10 bases between them. Germline CDR1 reads SGHTA; CDR2 reads FQGNSA. The CDR3 is made up of 13 amino acids. CDR3 bases: TGTGCCAGCAGCCGGGGTGGGGCCTACGAGCAGTACTTC. The encoded protein is CASSRGGAYEQYF.

This clone came up once. The chain is built from TRBV18 and TRBJ1-4; possible D gene TRBD1, 5 bases. CDR1 is KGHSH and CDR2 is LQKENI in the germline V gene. Trimming took off 5 bases at V and 4 bases at J, with 11 bases between the two ends. The CDR3 is made up of 14 amino acids. The CDR3 reads CASSFTGDNEKLFF. In DNA, the CDR3 is TGTGCCAGCTCATTTACGGGGGATAATGAAAAACTGTTTTTT.

This chain joins TRBV28 and TRBJ1-2; no clear D gene. The CDR3 contains 16 residues. Germline V gives CDR1 MDHEN, CDR2 SYDVKM. Trimming took off 7 bases at V and 4 bases at J, with 22 bases between the two ends. The CDR3 here is CASNRGFTVRSYGYTF. The CDR3 DNA reads TGTGCCAGCAATCGGGGTTTTACAGTCCGGTCCTATGGCTACACCTTC.

Comment on this clone: The sample has other DNA sequences that encode this CDR3 too. CDR3 amino acids: CASTVTGLETQYF. DNA of the CDR3: TGTGCCAGCACCGTCACAGGGCTAGAGACCCAGTACTTC. The chain is built from TRBV12-3 or TRBV12-4 and TRBJ2-5; a weak D match, TRBD1 (6 bases). Trimming pared 7 bases from V and 4 bases from J, leaving 13 bases between. The CDR3 consists of 13 residues.

This chain uses TRBV5-1 with TRBJ1-2, with a weak D call TRBD1 (5 bases). The V gene's germline CDR1 is SGHRS and CDR2 YFSETQ. The CDR3 is 14 amino acids. V was trimmed by 0 bases and J by 8 bases, leaving 14 bases between them. CDR3 in DNA: TGCGCCAGCAGCTTGGAGTCCGGGGGGAGGGGCTACACCTTC. Its translation is CASSLESGGRGYTF.

The V call is TRBV30, the J call TRBJ2-2, with 7 bases aligning to TRBD2. CDR1 and CDR2 from the germline V gene are GTSNPN and SVGIG (reference sequence). V lost 4 bases and J lost 6; bases outside the gene matches: 5. The CDR3 has 13 amino acids. The CDR3 loop reads CAWTVGGSGELFF. CDR3 DNA: TGTGCCTGGACCGTGGGGGGGTCCGGGGAGCTGTTTTTT.

The CDR3 region has the DNA TGTGCCAGCAGTGAATCAGTTGGGCTGGTGTTTTTT. It codes for CASSESVGLVFF. The chain joins TRBV6-1 to TRBJ1-4; no definite D call. This CDR3 is 12 amino acids long. Trimming left V 2 bases short and J 15 bases short, with 13 bases between. The germline CDR1 and CDR2 sequences are MNHNS and SASEGT.

The chain combines TRBV15 with TRBJ2-2, with 7 bases matching TRBD1. J gave up 6 bases and V 5 bases, and 6 bases lay outside the gene matches. This CDR3 comprises 14 residues. CDR1 and CDR2 (germline): LNHNV, YYDKDF (reference sequence). DNA of the CDR3: TGTGCCACCAGCGGAACAGGGGTCGCCGGGGAGCTGTTTTTT. Translated: CATSGTGVAGELFF.

The chain carries TRBV7-6 and TRBJ1-4, with TRBD1 as a possible D gene (5 bases). Deletions cut 3 bases from V and 0 bases from J, with 5 bases between. This CDR3 comprises 14 residues. Germline V gene sequence: CDR1 SGHVS, CDR2 FNYEAQ. The CDR3: CASSLTATNEKLFF. CDR3 nucleotides: TGTGCCAGCAGCTTGACAGCAACTAATGAAAAACTGTTTTTT.

The V gene is TRBV7-9, the J gene TRBJ1-2, with TRBD1 as a possible D gene (6 bases). CDR1 and CDR2 (germline): SEHNR, FQNEAQ (reference sequence). This CDR3 spans 15 amino acids. Trimming pared 5 bases from V and 1 base from J, leaving 14 bases between. The CDR3 is CASSRGQSYNYGYTF. In DNA, the CDR3 is TGTGCCAGCAGCCGAGGACAGTCTTATAACTATGGCTACACCTTC. Full variable domain (rest looked up from reference TRBV7-9 and TRBJ1-2): DTGVSQNPRHKITKRGQNVTFRCDPISEHNRLYWYRQTLGQGPEFLTYFQNEAQLEKSRLLSDRFSAERPKGSFSTLEIQRTEQGDSAMYLCASSRGQSYNYGYTFGSGTRLTVV.

This clone was found a few times. This chain joins TRBV5-6 and TRBJ2-7, with TRBD2 matching 7 bases. Germline V gene data show CDR1 as SGHDT and CDR2 as YYEEEE. After removal of 0 bases from V and 4 bases from J, the junction contained 10 bases not matched to a gene. The CDR3 runs to 16 residues. The DNA of the CDR3 is TGTGCCAGCAGCTTGGAGGCTAGCGGTAATTGGTACGAGCAGTACTTC. Its protein product is CASSLEASGNWYEQYF.

V is TRBV18 and J is TRBJ2-7; D remains unclear. Trimming took 3 bases from V and 0 from J, leaving 12 bases between them. This CDR3 has 15 residues. The germline gives CDR1 KGHSH, CDR2 LQKENI. The CDR3 bases are TGTGCCAGCTCACCCCGAGACTCTAGCTCCTACGAGCAGTACTTC. It encodes CASSPRDSSSYEQYF.

The chain links TRBV7-9 to TRBJ1-6; D is possibly TRBD1 (5 bases). CDR3 size: 15 residues. V was cut by 5 bases and J by 10 bases, with 18 bases left in between. The germline CDR1 and CDR2 sequences are SEHNR and FQNEAQ (reference sequence). CDR3 sequence: CASSRGGGQSSPLHF. CDR3 bases: TGTGCCAGCAGCCGCGGGGGAGGTCAAAGCTCACCCCTCCACTTT.

V gene TRBV6-2 or TRBV6-3 combines with J gene TRBJ1-2; possibly TRBD1 for D (6 bases). The CDR3 loop spans 12 amino acids. The germline CDR1 and CDR2 sequences are MNHEY and SVGEGT. Trimming removed 2 bases at V and 14 bases at J, with 15 bases between. For the CDR3, the DNA is TGTGCCAGCAGTTACACCAACAGGGTTGGTACCTTC. Amino acids: CASSYTNRVGTF.

The chain links TRBV7-3 to TRBJ1-6, with TRBD1 matching over 8 bases. Germline CDR1 SGHTA, CDR2 FQGTGA. V was pared by 5 bases and J by 4 bases, with 7 bases of the junction left unmatched. This CDR3 contains 16 residues. The CDR3 coding sequence is TGTGCCAGCAGCAGATTCAACAGGGGGTATAATTCACCCCTCCACTTT. It codes for CASSRFNRGYNSPLHF.

The rearrangement uses TRBV28 and TRBJ2-5, with 10 positions matching TRBD1. The germline gives CDR1 MDHEN, CDR2 SYDVKM. This CDR3 contains 14 residues. J was trimmed by 1 base and V by 10 bases; bases with no gene match: 6. The DNA of the CDR3 is TGTGCCACCGTGACAGGGGGCTTCCAAGAGACCCAGTACTTC. Translation gives CATVTGGFQETQYF. Full variable domain (missing parts from reference TRBV28 and TRBJ2-5): DVKVTQSSRYLVKRTGEKVFLECVQDMDHENMFWYRQDPGLGLRLIYFSYDVKMKEKGDIPEGYSVSREKKERFSLILESASTNQTSMYLCATVTGGFQETQYFGPGTRLLVL.

The rearrangement uses TRBV27 and TRBJ2-7, with D possibly being TRBD1 (6 bases). The length of the CDR3 is 15 residues. Germline V CDR1 and CDR2: MNHEY, SMNVEV (reference sequence). Between the trimmed V and J ends, which lost 1 base and 2 bases, there was a span of 12 bases. CDR3 sequence: CASSLFADSPYEQYF. The CDR3 coding sequence is TGTGCCAGCAGTTTATTCGCGGACAGTCCCTACGAGCAGTACTTC.

This chain links TRBV2 with TRBJ2-6; maybe TRBD1 (6 bases). Trimming shortened V by 7 bases and J by 1 base, and 17 bases separated the two germline ends. CDR3 length: 17 amino acids. Germline-derived CDR1 and CDR2 are SNHLY and FYNNEI. This chain's CDR3 is CASNSGTSRSGANVLTF. DNA for the CDR3: TGTGCCAGCAACTCCGGGACATCCAGGTCTGGGGCCAACGTCCTGACTTTC.

This rearrangement joins TRBV7-9 to TRBJ2-3, with 10 positions matching TRBD1. Germline trimming cut 11 bases from V and 4 bases from J; bases unmatched to any gene: 6. The CDR3 totals 13 residues. Germline values: CDR1 SEHNR, CDR2 FQNEAQ (reference sequence). The CDR3 nucleotides are TGTGCCGGTGGGGACAGGGGACCAGATACGCAGTATTTT. It yields the protein CAGGDRGPDTQYF.